This TCR beta chain was obtained from a study of cytomegalovirus exposure and HLA in healthy donors. General study points: Reportedly, a later analysis found an Asian-associated ancestry cluster had fewer N-insertions than the roughly 670-donor mean. Through in vitro validation, a few CMV-associated chains were shown to be specific for CMV antigens.

In the PCR, 60 Vbeta and 13 Jbeta primers were used. Authors' analysis steps: Unique TCR beta chains numbered roughly 84 million in a later analysis, with about 9.9 million shared. Here immunoSEQ multiplex PCR was the method, and the copy in TCRdb shows in-frame clones only, minus some. That table furnishes V, J and clone size, whereas the DNA furnished D and trimming. The sample has 100,000 to 150,000 clones, approximately 80% seen once; the top ten hold 2.7%. Of note for this clone: Antigen: not known.

Losses at the gene ends were 4 bases for V and 3 bases for J; bases not matched to a gene: 5. CDR1 and CDR2 (germline): SQVTM, ANQGSEA. CDR3 length: 15 residues. The receptor was derived from a boy aged 2 to 10 in good health and CMV-seronegative. Sequencing was done on a sample of PBMCs. The chain carries TRBV29-1 and TRBJ2-1; the match to TRBD2 covers 11 bases. CDR3 protein: CSVASSGGFYNEQFF. The CDR3 DNA reads TGCAGCGTTGCTTCTAGCGGGGGGTTCTACAATGAGCAGTTCTTC.